This T cell receptor (beta chain) was sequenced for a study of beta chain features in type 1 diabetes. Sequencing targeted expressed TCRB transcripts, as all isolated RNA had been reverse transcribed. The protocol was immunoSEQ multiplex PCR, while the TCRdb copy is restricted to in-frame clones and leaves out a portion. The data show around 350,000 clones, with around 12% seen just once and around 0.02% held by the top ten. Germline V gives CDR1 SGHTA, CDR2 FQGNSA. Trimming cost V 6 bases and J 0 bases, with 12 bases left between them. This CDR3 spans 15 amino acids. The sample taken for sequencing was naive CD4+ T cells from blood. The clonotype originates from a man younger than 35 in good health. The V call is TRBV7-2, the J call TRBJ2-1, with D possibly being TRBD2 (7 bases). CDR3 residues: CASRVRGGSYNEQFF. The CDR3 nucleotides are TGTGCCAGCAGGGTAAGGGGGGGCTCCTACAATGAGCAGTTCTTC.